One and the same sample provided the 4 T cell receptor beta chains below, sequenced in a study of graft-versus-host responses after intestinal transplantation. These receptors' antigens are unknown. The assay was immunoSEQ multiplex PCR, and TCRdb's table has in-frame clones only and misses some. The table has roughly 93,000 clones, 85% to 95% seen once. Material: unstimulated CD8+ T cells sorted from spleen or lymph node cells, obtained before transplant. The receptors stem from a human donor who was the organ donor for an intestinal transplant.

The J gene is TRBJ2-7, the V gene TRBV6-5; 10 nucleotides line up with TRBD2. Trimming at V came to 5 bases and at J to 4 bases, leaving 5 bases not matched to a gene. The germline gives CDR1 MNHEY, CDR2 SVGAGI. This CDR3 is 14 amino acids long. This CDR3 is CASSQSGGDYEQYF. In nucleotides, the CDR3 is TGTGCCAGCAGTCAGAGCGGGGGGGATTACGAGCAGTACTTC.

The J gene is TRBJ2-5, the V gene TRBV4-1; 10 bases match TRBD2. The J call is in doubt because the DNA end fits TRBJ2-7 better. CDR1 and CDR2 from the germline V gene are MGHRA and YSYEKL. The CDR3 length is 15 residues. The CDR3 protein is CASSWGTSEVYEQYF. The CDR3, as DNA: TGCGCCAGCAGCTGGGGGACTAGCGAAGTCTACGAGCAGTACTTC.

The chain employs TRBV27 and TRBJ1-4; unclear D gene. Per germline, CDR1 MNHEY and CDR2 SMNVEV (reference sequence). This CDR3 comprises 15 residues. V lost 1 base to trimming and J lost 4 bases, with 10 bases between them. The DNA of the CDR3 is TGTGCCAGCAGTTTATGGGCAGAACTTAATGAAAAACTGTTTTTT. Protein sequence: CASSLWAELNEKLFF.

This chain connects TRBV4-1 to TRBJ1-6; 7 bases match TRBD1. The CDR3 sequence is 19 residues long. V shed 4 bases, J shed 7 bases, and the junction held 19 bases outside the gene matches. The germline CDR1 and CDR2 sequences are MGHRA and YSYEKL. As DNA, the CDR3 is TGCGCCAGCAGCCTGGTCGGGGACAGACTTCTAGGGGCCAATTCACCCCTCCACTTT. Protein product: CASSLVGDRLLGANSPLHF.